A single T cell receptor (beta chain) is shown here with its context. Its target is not known. The data were taken from a study of CXCR3-negative and CXCR3-positive naive CD8 T cells. Whole-study results and caveats: More hydrophobic TRB CDR3s were found in CXCR3-positive naive cells than in CXCR3-negative naive cells.

All TRB cDNA libraries came from 5' RACE performed with UMI labels. TCRdb derives one entry per CDR3 protein from the 5' RACE reads, leaving out DNA. The sample features 90,000 to 150,000 distinct CDR3 sequences, with about 0.35% in its top ten. The CDR3 totals 13 residues. Germline CDR1 reads SGHTA; CDR2 reads FQGNSA. The TCR was taken from a human donor in good health. Some clones in this sample may be carry-over from other donors' samples. The sequenced sample consisted of naive CXCR3+ CD8+ T cells from blood. Subset defined: CD45RO-CCR7+CD27+CD95- naive CD8+ T cells expressing CXCR3 (TNR3+). The chain has TRBV7-2 and TRBJ2-7. CDR3 loop: CASSLGFHPEQYF.